This TCR beta chain was recorded in a study of neurological immune-mediated disorders (dated by TCRdb to about 2019). Looking at the study overall: Among the 35 or so multiple sclerosis patients, relapsing-remitting MS was present in 31 and secondary progressive MS was present in 3. Peripheral blood TCR-beta repertoires from patients with HTLV-I-associated myelopathy (HAM/TSP), patients with multiple sclerosis, and healthy controls were compared in the study using UMI-based sequencing. Longitudinal samples, technical triplicates and paired sorted CD4+ and CD8+ T-cell subsets, alongside PBMC samples, were included among the approximately 110 TCR-beta libraries. Of the approximately 65 subjects in the cohort, around 14 were HAM/TSP patients, approximately 34 were multiple sclerosis patients, and about 20 were healthy controls.

Spanning cysteine to phenylalanine, the CDR3 consists of 16 amino acids. Of the read, only the CDR3 DNA is kept; its 48 bases are in frame from base 1. CDR1 and CDR2 are read off the germline V gene as MNHNS and SASEGT. Clipping removes 5 bases from V and 2 bases from J, with 12 as the unmatched junction base count. Unsorted PBMC libraries were generated from 2 million PBMCs stored in RNAlater at -80 °C until RNA extraction. Multiple sclerosis patients were enrolled in a US clinical protocol under which disease progression was evaluated by magnetic resonance imaging. Peripheral blood was subjected to Ficoll-Hypaque density gradient centrifugation to isolate PBMCs, which were then cryopreserved in liquid nitrogen. cDNA was synthesized by template-switch 5'RACE using a primer with a 10-nucleotide random unique molecular identifier that tagged each TCR transcript. Every sequencing run yielded over 200 million TCR-beta sequences covering 15-18 subjects. Total RNA was extracted with the RNeasy kit. The KAPA Real-time Library Amplification kit was used to amplify TCR-beta VDJ regions with primers for the TCR constant region and the 5'RACE anchor. Sample indexes and Illumina adaptors were added in a first PCR, and a second PCR then increased library yield. After Ampure bead purification, the roughly 650 bp TCR product was size-selected on a 2% E-gel SizeSelection system. Before pooling, library quality was checked on a Bioanalyzer, concentration was measured with Qubit, and libraries were quantified with the Kapa Library Quantification kit. An Illumina HiSeq 2500 was used to sequence the libraries paired-end at 2 x 150 bp. To increase sequence diversity, roughly 23-30% phiX was spiked into each library pool. Under the source paper's analysis protocol: The quality-filtered reads were processed with the UMI-based MiGEC pipeline, whose error correction step removed more than 80% of the raw TCR sequences. VDJ genes were aligned to IMGT germline references, and each clonotype was defined by a unique CDR3 amino acid sequence together with V-J genes. Clonal expansion, Shannon diversity and CDR3 relatedness were evaluated with VDJtools (CalcPairwiseDistances, ClusterSamples), while phylogenetic trees were built in CLCbio workbench. Clones with at least 8 unique UMIs were defined as expanded, with this threshold being based on coefficient-of-variation modelling across technical triplicates. TCRdb passed the public sequencing reads through fastp at Q25 and MiXCR, retaining productive beta sequences. All rows with the same CDR3 protein become a single entry with the most common DNA and genes. The V and J calls follow TCRdb's processing rather than the paper's. In this sample the table shows 130,000 or so distinct CDR3 sequences, about 3.4% of which occur a single time. The top ten clones comprise around 1.2% of the sample.

Overall study outcomes, separate from this receptor: The MS cluster was not associated with any clinical or MRI features, and the authors stated that larger cohorts are needed. Expanded clones from different subjects shared no identical CDR3 amino acid sequences, which suggests that TCR-beta repertoires were private in all groups. The highest TCR clonal expansion was observed in HAM/TSP patients, whereas the lowest was observed in MS patients, even when compared with healthy controls. Phylogenetic analysis grouped repertoires from 18 of 34 MS patients into a cluster of related CDR3 sequences, suggesting a possible repertoire-level signature.

This clonotype showed up many times. Its recognized antigen is unknown. Per-base qualities were not stored, and no clone one base away is much larger. This clonotype originated in a woman in her twenties or thirties with multiple sclerosis. The chain couples TRBV6-1 to TRBJ2-7; 7 of the junction bases match TRBD1. What was sequenced was PBMCs. In nucleotides, the sequence is TGTGCCAGCAGTTCCCCGACAGGGATGGAAACCTACGAGCAGTACTTC. Its amino acids are CASSSPTGMETYEQYF.